The present T cell receptor beta chain was sequenced within a study of blood T cell repertoires in COVID-19 (dated by TCRdb to the early 2020s). Background on the whole study: Samples from collaborators originated in the United States, Italy and Spain and spanned both the acute and convalescent phases of COVID-19. The samples were drawn from two sources: the first 160 participants of the ongoing ImmuneRACE study, and 1,200 or so subjects contributed by 6 global collaborators. Where HLA class I and class II types were available, the types were taken from metadata supplied by the sample provider, not from assay-based typing. Sample metadata almost always included a de-identified subject ID, COVID-19 status, age in years and sex. The material from the prospective study consisted of cDNA or gDNA derived from T cells, B-cell-depleted T cells, or PBMCs. The repertoires were released in a freely available public database meant as a resource for research on the immune response to SARS-CoV-2. Subjects who had been exposed to COVID-19, were actively infected with it, or had recovered from it provided the deeply sampled blood TCRbeta repertoires that made up the dataset.

Collaborating institutions collected whole blood in K2EDTA tubes following their own protocols. For TCRbeta analysis, collaborators shipped samples as frozen whole blood, isolated PBMCs, or DNA extracted from either of those sample types. What the authors observed across the whole study: The quantity of clinical and demographic metadata differed by source and by participant and was supplied without curation.

The immunoSEQ Assay, a bias-controlled multiplex PCR, was used to amplify TCRbeta CDR3 regions from genomic DNA. The paper's processing steps were these. The number of nucleated cells in each sample was estimated from the amplification of reference gene primers within the assay. To quantify the absolute abundance of each unique TCRbeta CDR3 rearrangement, sequence reads were collapsed and filtered. Productive Simpson clonality was computed per sample as the square root of Simpson's diversity index over productive rearrangements. This immuneACCESS table, as held by TCRdb, lists in-frame sequences with V and J called but not all clones. Of the missing ones, under half trace to an unresolved V gene in checked studies; the others have no known cause. Clone size and the V and J calls come from that table; the DNA yielded D and trimming. This sample gives some 340,000 clones in total; about four fifths of them show up just once. Clones ranked in the top ten supply approximately 3.1% of the sample.

As concerns this clone: The antigen this receptor binds is unknown. No base quality information exists; no much larger clone differs at one position.

V lost 5 bases and J lost 3 bases; the stretch between them is 10 bases long. Sequences SGHAT (CDR1) and FQDESV (CDR2) are obtained from the germline V gene (reference sequence). The CDR3 numbers 13 residues from cysteine through phenylalanine. Kept here is only the CDR3 DNA, which spans 39 bases and is read in frame from base 1. Recombination linked TRBV11-1 to TRBJ1-1; the D gene is perhaps TRBD1, from 5 matching bases. This TCR was recovered from a man aged 25-45 years with active or convalescent COVID-19. The source material was peripheral blood. This receptor has the CDR3 CASSPRGDTEAFF. The DNA sequence is given as TGTGCCAGCAGCCCCCGGGGGGACACTGAAGCTTTCTTT.